The 3 T cell receptor beta chains listed next were all sequenced from one sample in a study of glioma-infiltrating T cells after dendritic cell vaccination. Using immunoSEQ multiplex PCR, the repertoire was profiled, and TCRdb retains in-frame clones only, with some absent. The sample includes under 100,000 clones, about 90% of them seen just once. Sample: blood, taken before dendritic cell vaccination. The receptors here all came from a human donor with glioblastoma.

V is TRBV6-1 and J is TRBJ1-5, with TRBD1 matching 10 bases. Germline values: CDR1 MNHNS, CDR2 SASEGT. Germline trimming cut 4 bases from V and 0 bases from J; bases unmatched to any gene: 9. The CDR3 spans 18 residues. The CDR3 sequence: CASSATTGGGYSNQPQHF. DNA for the CDR3: TGTGCCAGCAGTGCGACGACAGGGGGCGGATATAGCAATCAGCCCCAGCATTTT.

The rearrangement uses TRBV12-5 and TRBJ1-2; unclear D gene. Germline V gene sequence: CDR1 LGHNT, CDR2 FRNRAP. The V gene lost 10 bases and the J gene lost 0 bases, with 15 bases spanning the gap. The CDR3 runs 14 residues. The CDR3 reads CATLEVPPNYGYTF. The CDR3 DNA is TGTGCTACCTTAGAGGTTCCTCCTAACTATGGCTACACCTTC.

The rearrangement links TRBV10-3 to TRBJ2-1, with D tentatively TRBD2 (5 bases). The CDR3 covers 11 residues. CDR1 is ENHRY and CDR2 is SYGVKD in the germline V gene. The V end was cut by 2 bases, the J end by 10 bases, with 6 bases between. CDR3 protein: CAISERREQFF. The CDR3 nucleotides are TGTGCCATCAGTGAGAGGAGGGAGCAGTTCTTC.